This TCR beta chain emerged from a study of T-cell memory formation after mild COVID-19. Overall study results and limits: A subset of responding clones appeared in pre-infection memory, suggesting cross-reactive memory joined.

The V end was cut by 5 bases, the J end by 10 bases, with 21 bases between. This CDR3 comprises 15 residues. Per the germline V gene, CDR1 is SEHNR and CDR2 is FQNEAQ (reference sequence). Remarks on this clonotype: Its antigen is still unknown.

MiXCR was run by TCRdb on the 5' RACE reads, yielding one entry per CDR3 protein. The profile shows fewer than 250,000 distinct CDR3 sequences, about a sixth of them singletons. This clonotype originated in an adult woman who had mild COVID-19 (a few samples of this study predate the infection). Cell type and time point are not known. The sequenced sample was PBMCs or a T cell subset sorted from them (not recorded which). This rearrangement joins TRBV7-9 to TRBJ2-1; maybe TRBD2 (6 bases). CDR3 coding DNA: TGTGCCAGCAGCCAAGGCCGGACTACCCAAGGGGAGCAGTTCTTC. Amino acids: CASSQGRTTQGEQFF.